This T cell receptor (beta chain) is drawn from a study of beta chain features in type 1 diabetes (dated by TCRdb to 2016 to 2018). With respect to the entire study: Mean age, gender distribution, total cell number and subset yield were not different between patients and healthy donors. A total of 107,917,701 sorted cells were examined across all samples, and RNA yield correlated strongly with the number of cells per subset. In the study, TCRB repertoires of sorted circulating CD4+ T cell subsets from recently diagnosed type 1 diabetes patients were compared with those of matched healthy donors. Naive and central memory subsets were obtained from all 30 or so donors, but regulatory and stem cell-like memory subsets were isolated from only 8 patients and roughly 8 healthy donors.

A word on this clone: Its specific antigen is unknown. Per-base qualities were not stored, and no clone one base away is much larger.

Each donor gave one peripheral blood draw, averaging roughly 120 mL, which was collected into heparinised tubes. A BD FACSAria II was used to sort naive, central memory, regulatory and stem cell-like memory CD4+ T cells with a panel that included CD45RO, CCR7, CD25, CD127, CD95 and CD27. All sorted populations exceeded 98% purity. Right away, PBMCs were isolated by Lymphoprep density gradient centrifugation and were stained directly, with no culture step. So that batch effects would be minimized, each experiment stained and sorted samples in pairs, pairing one healthy donor with one patient. Based on the germline V gene, the CDR1 and CDR2 sequences are SGHAT and FQNNGV. Inclusive of the bounding cysteine and phenylalanine, the CDR3 is 14 residues long. Just the 42-base CDR3 DNA is kept, in frame starting at base 1. Trimming costs V 1 base and J 5 bases, and their ends lie 11 bases apart. The High Capacity cDNA Reverse Transcription Kit was used to reverse transcribe all of the isolated RNA, meaning that expressed TCRB transcripts were what got sequenced. Deep immunoSEQ sequencing was applied to naive, central memory and regulatory T cell samples, giving an average of roughly 3.5 million total reads per sample. After sorted cells were lysed in RLT buffer, RNA was extracted with DNase-treated RNeasy Micro or Mini kits, with the choice depending on cell number. Each cell subset was processed separately to prevent cross-contamination, with patient and healthy donor samples processed together. The immunoSEQ multiplex PCR was used to amplify TCRB sequences from cDNA, generating 87-bp fragments that spanned the CDR3 region. Amplicons were sequenced on the Illumina HiSeq platform. In the authors' own workflow: PCR bias was computationally corrected using synthetic template baselines, reads within Hamming distance 2 were collapsed, and singletons that could not be merged were discarded. By aligning reads against IMGT, V, D and J genes, CDR3 length, and insertions or deletions at six rearrangement sites were assigned. Clonotype counts were normalized to sorted cell number within each subset before computing true diversity and Gini coefficients with the tcR R package. Repertoire sharing was quantified using the overlap coefficient calculated on TCRB nucleotide sequences. The table was pulled from immuneACCESS by TCRdb, which kept in-frame rearrangements only. Such tables lose some clones; where checked, under half of the loss comes from unresolved V genes, and the rest has no known cause. V and J calls and clone size come straight from that table; D and trimming were deduced from the DNA. The table for this sample lists more than 95,000 clones; under 30% of them were counted only once. Under 0.55% of the sample belongs to the ten largest clones.

Points the paper makes about the study in general: Because small numbers of individuals were included in the HLA sub-analyses, any influence of HLA type on TCRB rearrangement was left unresolved. At VDJ recombination sites, type 1 diabetes patients had fewer insertions and more deleted nucleotides, which implies abnormalities in thymic rearrangement. Type 1 diabetes patients showed a moderate but significant shortening of TCRB CDR3 length in all four CD4+ subsets. Naive, central memory and regulatory TCRB repertoires appeared to be more alike among patients than among healthy donors. Shorter templates might be favored by PCR, yet because patient and control samples were amplified and corrected together, any such skew would affect both groups equally. Sequencing cDNA rather than genomic DNA could over-represent highly expressing activated cells, although activation and CD3 levels did not differ between groups.

This TCR was sampled from a woman younger than 30 with type 1 diabetes. Recombination joined TRBV11-2 with TRBJ2-5, and TRBD2 may be the D gene, going by 6 matching bases. The sequencing sample was made of central memory CD4+ T cells from blood. The CDR3 reads CASSLGAGPETQYF. The DNA sequence is TGTGCCAGCAGCTTAGGGGCGGGGCCCGAGACCCAGTACTTC. Outside the CDR3, residues come from the reference TRBV11-2 and TRBJ2-5 proteins, so the full variable domain is: EAGVAQSPRYKIIEKRQSVAFWCNPISGHATLYWYQQILGQGPKLLIQFQNNGVVDDSQLPKDRFSAERLKGVDSTLKIQPAKLEDSAVYLCASSLGAGPETQYFGPGTRLLVL.